The 18 T cell receptor beta chains below all came from one sample that was sequenced in a study of OX40 agonist ivuxolimab in advanced cancers. The table came from immunoSEQ multiplex PCR; TCRdb's copy has only in-frame clones and leaves some out. The sample has under 90,000 clones, 89% seen once; the top ten hold 0.15% to 0.2%. Here the sequenced sample was CD4+ or CD8+ T cells sorted from blood, taken in a trial of the OX40 agonist ivuxolimab. The receptors stem from an adult with an advanced solid tumor such as melanoma, head and neck, liver or kidney cancer.

The V gene is TRBV11-2, the J gene TRBJ1-5; the D gene is possibly TRBD1 (6 bases). V lost 3 bases, J lost 7 bases, and 13 bases lay in between. Germline loops: CDR1 SGHAT, CDR2 FQNNGV. This CDR3 spans 14 amino acids. The DNA of the CDR3 is TGTGCCAGCAGCTTCCCAGGGGAAGGACAGCCCCAGCATTTT. Translating it yields CASSFPGEGQPQHF. The whole variable domain, filled in from reference TRBV11-2 and TRBJ1-5, reads EAGVAQSPRYKIIEKRQSVAFWCNPISGHATLYWYQQILGQGPKLLIQFQNNGVVDDSQLPKDRFSAERLKGVDSTLKIQPAKLEDSAVYLCASSFPGEGQPQHFGDGTRLSIL.

This clone was seen once. This sequence joins TRBV30 and TRBJ2-3, with TRBD2 matching 11 bases. The germline V gene has CDR1 GTSNPN and CDR2 SVGIG (reference sequence). The CDR3 spans 13 residues. Losses at the gene ends were 8 bases for V and 4 bases for J; bases not matched to a gene: 5. Here the CDR3 DNA reads TGTGCCGTAACTAGCGGGGGCTCAGATACGCAGTATTTT. Its translation is CAVTSGGSDTQYF.

The J gene is TRBJ2-2, the V gene TRBV27; 13 bases agree with TRBD2. Unmatched junction bases numbered 9, after V lost 5 bases and J lost 6 bases. The CDR3 covers 17 residues. Germline V gene data show CDR1 as MNHEY and CDR2 as SMNVEV (reference sequence). The CDR3 reads CASSPPGLAGAPGELFF. The CDR3 nucleotides read TGTGCCAGCAGTCCCCCCGGACTAGCGGGGGCCCCCGGGGAGCTGTTTTTT.

This chain links TRBV30 with TRBJ1-6; a possible D gene is TRBD1 (5 bases). The ends were cut back, 2 bases at V and 6 bases at J, with 11 bases in the middle. Germline CDR1 and CDR2: GTSNPN and SVGIG (reference sequence). CDR3 length: 14 amino acids. This chain's CDR3 is CAWSRPGRNSPLHF. In nucleotides, the CDR3 is TGTGCCTGGAGTCGGCCGGGGCGTAATTCACCCCTCCACTTT.

CDR3 protein: CAWSWAGGDEQFF. The DNA for the CDR3 is TGTGCCTGGAGTTGGGCGGGAGGTGATGAGCAGTTCTTC. The chain uses TRBV30 and TRBJ2-1; 8 positions agree with TRBD2. This CDR3 comprises 13 residues. The V and J ends lost 2 bases and 8 bases, in that order; junction bases with no gene match: 5. CDR1 is GTSNPN and CDR2 is SVGIG in the germline V gene (reference sequence).

This CDR3 reads CASSLIGMNTEAFF. CDR3 DNA sequence: TGTGCCAGCAGTTTGATAGGTATGAACACTGAAGCTTTCTTT. V gene TRBV28 combines with J gene TRBJ1-1; D not resolved. The V gene lost 3 bases and the J gene lost 0 bases, with 8 bases spanning the gap. Germline V lookup: CDR1 MDHEN, CDR2 SYDVKM. This CDR3 spans 14 amino acids.

The chain uses TRBV6-1 and TRBJ1-4; no firm D call. CDR1 and CDR2 (germline): MNHNS, SASEGT. V lost 3 bases to trimming and J lost 7 bases, with 9 bases between them. This CDR3 is built from 13 residues. The CDR3 DNA is TGTGCCAGCAGTGATATGCCCGGTGAAAAACTGTTTTTT. It translates to CASSDMPGEKLFF.

The rearrangement joins TRBV9 to TRBJ1-1; 7 bases agree with TRBD1. Germline assignment: CDR1 SGDLS and CDR2 YYNGEE. The length of the CDR3 is 14 residues. V was clipped by 0 bases and J by 7 bases; unmatched bases: 6. Written as DNA, the CDR3 is TGTGCCAGCAGCGTAGCAGACAGGGAAGATGAAGCTTTCTTT. Its translation: CASSVADREDEAFF.

The chain joins TRBV7-9 to TRBJ1-5; tentatively, D is TRBD1 (5 bases). This CDR3 contains 17 residues. Trimming removed 4 bases from V and 1 base from J, with 17 bases in between. Germline CDR1 and CDR2: SEHNR and FQNEAQ (reference sequence). DNA for the CDR3: TGTGCCAGCAGCTCAAGGTCGGGGGAAGGAAGCAATCAGCCCCAGCATTTT. Translated, it gives CASSSRSGEGSNQPQHF. Based on the CDR3 plus reference TRBV7-9 and TRBJ1-5, the full variable domain is DTGVSQNPRHKITKRGQNVTFRCDPISEHNRLYWYRQTLGQGPEFLTYFQNEAQLEKSRLLSDRFSAERPKGSFSTLEIQRTEQGDSAMYLCASSSRSGEGSNQPQHFGDGTRLSIL.

The J gene is TRBJ2-1, the V gene TRBV27; tentative D call: TRBD1 (6 bases). V was shortened by 2 bases and J by 9 bases, with 17 bases between the two germline ends. The length of the CDR3 is 15 residues. Germline V gives CDR1 MNHEY, CDR2 SMNVEV (reference sequence). CDR3 coding DNA: TGTGCCAGCAGTTTAAGGGGGTTGACTCTGGGTGAGCAGTTCTTC. It codes for CASSLRGLTLGEQFF.

This sequence joins TRBV5-1 and TRBJ2-4; D may match TRBD1 or TRBD2 (6 bases each). The V gene lost 0 bases and the J gene lost 2 bases, with 12 bases spanning the gap. The CDR3 contains 16 residues. CDR1 is SGHRS, CDR2 YFSETQ, per germline. The CDR3 spells CASSLAGGATKNIQYF. The CDR3 region has the DNA TGCGCCAGCAGCTTGGCCGGGGGCGCGACCAAAAACATTCAGTACTTC.

This rearrangement joins TRBV9 to TRBJ2-1, with 12 positions matching TRBD1. Germline lookup yields CDR1 SGDLS and CDR2 YYNGEE. After removal of 5 bases from V and 4 bases from J, the junction contained 4 bases not matched to a gene. The CDR3 is 15 amino acids. DNA of the CDR3: TGTGCCAGCAGTGAGGGACAGGGGGCTTACAATGAGCAGTTCTTC. Protein: CASSEGQGAYNEQFF.

The chain recombines TRBV9 with TRBJ2-1, with 9 nucleotides matching TRBD2. The CDR3 length is 15 residues. Germline CDR1 is SGDLS and CDR2 is YYNGEE. V was pared by 2 bases and J by 0 bases, with 0 bases of the junction left unmatched. CDR3 residues: CASSVSGSSYNEQFF. CDR3 nucleotide sequence: TGTGCCAGCAGCGTTAGCGGGAGCTCCTACAATGAGCAGTTCTTC. Complete variable domain (other parts from reference TRBV9 and TRBJ2-1): DSGVTQTPKHLITATGQRVTLRCSPRSGDLSVYWYQQSLDQGLQFLIQYYNGEERAKGNILERFSAQQFPDLHSELNLSSLELGDSALYFCASSVSGSSYNEQFFGPGTRLTVL.

The chain uses TRBV5-1 and TRBJ2-3; 10 bases are a match to TRBD2. From germline, CDR1 is SGHRS and CDR2 YFSETQ. CDR3 length: 18 residues. The V and J ends lost 0 bases and 2 bases, in that order; junction bases with no gene match: 9. CDR3 sequence reads: CASSLAASGGLNTDTQYF. The CDR3, as DNA: TGCGCCAGCAGCTTGGCGGCTAGCGGGGGCCTCAACACAGATACGCAGTATTTT.

This clone has a handful of counts. V is TRBV14 and J is TRBJ2-3; D remains ambiguous. V lost 1 base, J lost 2 bases, and 22 bases lay in between. The CDR3 covers 19 residues. Germline CDR1 reads SGHDN; CDR2 reads FVKESK. In DNA form, the CDR3 reads TGTGCCAGCAGCCAAGGTGGTGCCACCGGGCCGGTATTCACAGATACGCAGTATTTT. Translating gives CASSQGGATGPVFTDTQYF. The full variable domain, with the rest looked up from reference TRBV14 and TRBJ2-3, is EAGVTQFPSHSVIEKGQTVTLRCDPISGHDNLYWYRRVMGKEIKFLLHFVKESKQDESGMPNNRFLAERTGGTYSTLKVQPAELEDSGVYFCASSQGGATGPVFTDTQYFGPGTRLTVL.

The chain combines TRBV2 with TRBJ1-6, with D possibly TRBD1 on 6 matching bases. The CDR3 spans 15 residues. Trimming took 6 bases from V and 9 from J, leaving 18 bases between them. The germline gives CDR1 SNHLY, CDR2 FYNNEI. The CDR3 spells CASREHRDISSPLHF. The CDR3, as DNA: TGTGCCAGCAGGGAACACCGGGACATAAGTTCACCCCTCCACTTT.

In regard to this clone: In the same sample, other DNA sequences code for this CDR3. The rearrangement uses TRBV7-9 and TRBJ2-3, with D maybe TRBD2 (5 bases). Germline V gene lookup returns CDR1 SEHNR and CDR2 FQNEAQ (reference sequence). V gave up 3 bases and J gave up 6 bases, with 10 bases separating them. The CDR3 spans 13 residues. This CDR3 is CASSFPRGDTQYF. In DNA, the CDR3 is TGTGCCAGCAGCTTTCCCCGGGGTGATACGCAGTATTTT. Full variable domain (outside the CDR3, taken from reference TRBV7-9 and TRBJ2-3): DTGVSQNPRHKITKRGQNVTFRCDPISEHNRLYWYRQTLGQGPEFLTYFQNEAQLEKSRLLSDRFSAERPKGSFSTLEIQRTEQGDSAMYLCASSFPRGDTQYFGPGTRLTVL.

This clone turned up a few times. V gene TRBV30 combines with J gene TRBJ1-4; D ambiguous. Germline V gene sequence: CDR1 GTSNPN, CDR2 SVGIG (reference sequence). V was clipped by 4 bases and J by 7 bases, with 10 bases between them. This CDR3 spans 12 amino acids. The CDR3 reads CAWTVGGEKLFF. The CDR3 DNA reads TGTGCCTGGACAGTGGGTGGTGAAAAACTGTTTTTT.